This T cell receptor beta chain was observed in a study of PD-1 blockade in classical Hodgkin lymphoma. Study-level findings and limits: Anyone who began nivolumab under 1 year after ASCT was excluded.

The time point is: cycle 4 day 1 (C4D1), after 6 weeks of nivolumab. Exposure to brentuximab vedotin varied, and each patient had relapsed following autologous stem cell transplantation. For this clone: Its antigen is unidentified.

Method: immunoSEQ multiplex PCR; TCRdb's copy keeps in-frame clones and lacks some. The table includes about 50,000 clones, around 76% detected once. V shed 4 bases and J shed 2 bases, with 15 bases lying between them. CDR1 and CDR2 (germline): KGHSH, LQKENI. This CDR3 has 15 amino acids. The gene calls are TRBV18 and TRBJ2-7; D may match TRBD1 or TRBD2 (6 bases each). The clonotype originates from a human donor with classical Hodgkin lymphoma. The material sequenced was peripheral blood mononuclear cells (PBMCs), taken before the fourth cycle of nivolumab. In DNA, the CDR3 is TGTGCCAGCTCACACCGGCGGGACAACGCCTACGAGCAGTACTTC. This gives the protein CASSHRRDNAYEQYF.